Listed here are 6 T cell receptor beta chains from one sample, sequenced in a study of blood T cell repertoires in COVID-19. The method was immunoSEQ multiplex PCR; TCRdb's version includes in-frame clones alone and lacks a portion of them. The sample carries 100,000 to 150,000 clones, over 70% recorded once. The sequencing sample was made of peripheral blood. The receptors were sampled from a woman aged 45 to 65 with acute or convalescent COVID-19.

The chain couples TRBV12-3 or TRBV12-4 to TRBJ1-1; D is uncertain. The CDR3 covers 13 residues. Trimming stripped 3 bases from V and 3 bases from J, with 8 bases between. CDR3: CASSFGGDTEAFF. CDR3 nucleotide sequence: TGTGCCAGCAGTTTTGGCGGGGACACTGAAGCTTTCTTT.

This chain links TRBV3-1 (or the pseudogene TRBV3-2) with TRBJ2-3; 10 bases line up with TRBD2. The V and J ends lost 4 bases and 4 bases, in that order; junction bases with no gene match: 5. The CDR3 is 15 amino acids. Per germline, CDR1 LGHDT and CDR2 YNNKEL (reference sequence). DNA for the CDR3: TGTGCCAGCAGCCTTAGCGGGAGGCCGCCAGATACGCAGTATTTT. Protein: CASSLSGRPPDTQYF.

The V call is TRBV11-1, the J call TRBJ2-1, with TRBD2 identical over 9 bases. V lost 5 bases to trimming and J lost 7 bases; unmatched junction nucleotides: 12. This CDR3 region has 16 residues. Germline V gene data show CDR1 as SGHAT and CDR2 as FQDESV (reference sequence). CDR3 protein: CASSIYSGSDRNEQFF. The CDR3 DNA follows: TGTGCCAGCAGCATTTATAGCGGGAGTGACAGGAATGAGCAGTTCTTC.

V usage is TRBV28 and J usage is TRBJ2-7; the D gene is possibly TRBD2 (6 bases). The V gene lost 6 bases and the J gene lost 3 bases, with 18 bases spanning the gap. The CDR3 contains 15 residues. Germline V CDR1 and CDR2: MDHEN, SYDVKM. The CDR3 DNA is TGTGCCAGCAGATTTGGCTTAGGAGGGGTCTACGAGCAGTACTTC. Its translation is CASRFGLGGVYEQYF.

The genes are TRBV6-5 and TRBJ2-2, with 11 bases matching TRBD2. Trimming removed 6 bases from V and 6 bases from J; junction bases left unmatched: 6. The CDR3 spans 15 residues. Germline CDR1 MNHEY, CDR2 SVGAGI. DNA of the CDR3: TGTGCCAGCAGGCTTACTAGCGGGAGTCCCGGGGAGCTGTTTTTT. Translating it yields CASRLTSGSPGELFF.

This clone was counted a single time. The chain employs TRBV30 and TRBJ2-7; 8 bases line up with TRBD1. Germline V lookup: CDR1 GTSNPN, CDR2 SVGIG (reference sequence). The CDR3 spans 14 residues. The J segment lost 6 bases and the V segment lost 2 bases, leaving 9 bases of the junction unmatched. The CDR3 nucleotides are TGTGCCTGGAGTCTTTGGTCAGGGGGCTTCGAGCAGTACTTC. This encodes CAWSLWSGGFEQYF.